The source of this T cell receptor beta chain is a study of technical replicates of blood from several donors. This clone was found once. V was clipped by 6 bases and J by 3 bases, with 15 bases between them. The V gene's germline CDR1 is MNHEY and CDR2 SMNVEV (reference sequence). CDR3 length equals 15 residues. Only in-frame clones appear in the TCRdb table, and some are missing; sequencing was by immunoSEQ multiplex PCR. The data show over 75,000 clones, approximately 96% seen once. This TCR was sampled from a human donor in good health. Specimen: T cells isolated from PBMCs. The chain combines TRBV27 with TRBJ2-1, with a tentative D call TRBD2 (5 bases). In DNA, the CDR3 is TGTGCCAGCAGGGTGGCCGGGGAAGGCTACAATGAGCAGTTCTTC. This codes for CASRVAGEGYNEQFF.